A selection of T cell receptor beta chains follows, all from one sample in a study of cytomegalovirus exposure and HLA in healthy donors. Some clones are missing from TCRdb's copy, which holds only in-frame ones; the method was immunoSEQ multiplex PCR. The table includes around 190,000 clones, approximately 79% detected once. The sequencing input was PBMCs. The receptors derive from a middle-aged woman in good health and CMV-seronegative. Both conserved end residues are part of each CDR3.

J,V,CDR3
TRBJ1-6,TRBV9,CASSLRDRANSPLHF
TRBJ1-1,TRBV27,CASSPTSWPFTEAFF
TRBJ2-2,TRBV14,CASSQVGSTSGRFGELFF
TRBJ1-5,TRBV19,CASSDESSNQPQHF
TRBJ2-1,TRBV19,CASSSLYPPGNEQFF
TRBJ2-7,TRBV5-1,CASAFFGTSGTMAYEQYF
TRBJ2-3,TRBV7-2,CASSPRPTDTQYF
TRBJ2-1,TRBV29-1,CSAIQGYNEQFF
TRBJ2-7,TRBV27,CASSPLTDYEQYF
TRBJ2-1,TRBV28,CASSSPGVEEQFF
TRBJ1-5,TRBV30,CAWSPDRGSNQPQHF
TRBJ1-1,TRBV2,CASNHGGSRTEAFF
TRBJ2-2,TRBV7-2,CASSLATGLHSGELFF
TRBJ2-5,TRBV4-1,CASSQDERWETQYF
TRBJ1-1,TRBV19,CASTMGDSNTEAFF
TRBJ2-7,TRBV9,CASSVDDTGGGRYEQYF
TRBJ2-7,TRBV2,CASSEGPGISEQYF
TRBJ1-3,TRBV18,CASSTGIVGGNTIYF
TRBJ2-1,TRBV7-9,CASSFFGSGHYNEQFF
TRBJ2-2,TRBV9,CASSAGTGGNGELFF
TRBJ1-2,TRBV5-1,CASSLGRAGYTF
TRBJ2-3,TRBV29-1,CSVAEGTLLTDTQYF
TRBJ2-3,TRBV7-9,CSSSLEGGTQYF
TRBJ2-1,TRBV7-3,CASSPLAATTYNEQFF
TRBJ1-4,TRBV28,CASSSVRVALNEKLFF
TRBJ2-3,TRBV7-3,CARDRGHTDTQYF
TRBJ2-1,TRBV19,CASSEPQVSSYNEQFF
TRBJ1-4,TRBV5-1,CASSSKTGQNEKLFF
TRBJ2-7,TRBV6-1,CASRGGLAEQYF
TRBJ2-5,TRBV10-1,CASSDKETQYF
TRBJ2-7,TRBV28,CASRFAGGGRLAGQAYEQYF
TRBJ1-4,TRBV4-2,CASSLGQGGATNEKLFF
TRBJ2-7,TRBV6-5,CASSPGDTHYEQYF
TRBJ1-1,TRBV2,CASLGGRWAFF
TRBJ2-3,TRBV27,CATIPRSTDTQYF
TRBJ2-7,TRBV7-9,CASSSISSGRLVLEQYF